The rows below give T cell receptor beta chains drawn from one sample of a study of T-cell reconstitution after alpha-beta-depleted transplantation in children. TCRdb re-called the PCR reads with MiXCR, one entry per CDR3 protein. The data show hundreds of thousands of distinct CDR3 sequences, approximately 15% seen once. Here the sequenced sample was PBMCs, mostly from graft donor cells, taken 360 days after TCRalphabeta/CD19-depleted stem cell transplant. These receptors came from a male patient between 10 and 17 years old who had a stem cell transplant for acute lymphoblastic leukemia, so the T cells may come from the graft donor. CDR3s include the opening cysteine and the closing phenylalanine or tryptophan. Each record gives: clone size, J gene, V gene, D gene, CDR3 DNA, CDR3 protein. The D gene is left open where the match is weak. Part of the rows lack a size; the others show once, few, many or a class for expanded clones.

>once|TRBJ2-6|TRBV11-2|.
TGTGCCAGCAGCTCCCGCGACCGCCGGGTGGGGGCCAACGTCCTGACTTTC
CASSSRDRRVGANVLTF
>.|TRBJ2-3|TRBV7-8|.
TGTGCCAGCAGCTCGAGGAGGCGTAGCAGCACAGATACGCAGTATTTT
CASSSRRRSSTDTQYF
>few|TRBJ2-1|TRBV5-1|TRBD2
TGCGCCAGCAACTCCGGGACTAGCGAGTACAATGAGCAGTTCTTC
CASNSGTSEYNEQFF
>.|TRBJ2-1|TRBV6-5|.
TGTGCCAGCAGTTACGGTGACAGGATATCATACAATGAGCAGTTCTTC
CASSYGDRISYNEQFF
>few|TRBJ2-1|TRBV5-1|TRBD2
TGCGCCAGCAGCTTGATACTAGCGGGAGGGGAGGGGCAGTTCTTC
CASSLILAGGEGQFF
>once|TRBJ2-7|TRBV30|.
TGTGCCTGGTCCGGGACGGGACCCTACGAGCAGTACTTC
CAWSGTGPYEQYF
>few|TRBJ2-2|TRBV20-1|.
TGCAGTGCCGCGGAGGCAAACACCGGGGAGCTGTTTTTT
CSAAEANTGELFF
>many|TRBJ1-1|TRBV9|.
TGTGCCAGCAGCGCGGGACCTCGCGCTTTCTTT
CASSAGPRAFF
>.|TRBJ2-3|TRBV11-2|TRBD2
TGTGCCAGCAGCTCGAATCCGGGACTAGCGGGAGGAGCAGATACGCAGTATTTT
CASSSNPGLAGGADTQYF
>.|TRBJ2-3|TRBV6-1|.
TGTGCCAGCCGATTAGCGCGCACAGATACGCAGTATTTT
CASRLARTDTQYF
>many|TRBJ2-7|TRBV4-1|TRBD2
TGCGCCAGCAGCCACCCCTCCTTACCGGGACTAGCGGGACAGCAGTACTTC
CASSHPSLPGLAGQQYF
>.|TRBJ2-2|TRBV24-1|.
TGTGCCACCAGTGAAGGGCGCACCGGGGAGCTGTTTTTT
CATSEGRTGELFF
>.|TRBJ2-3|TRBV5-1|.
TGCGCCAGCAGCTTGGCCGTCCTCCAATTTGTTAGCACAGATACGCAGTATTTT
CASSLAVLQFVSTDTQYF
>.|TRBJ1-5|TRBV15|.
TGTGCCACCAGCAGAACCCATGGGCAGCCCCAGCATTTT
CATSRTHGQPQHF
>many|TRBJ1-5|TRBV5-1|.
TGCGCCAGCAGCCTGGATGGGAGAAGGGGCAATCAGCCCCAGCATTTT
CASSLDGRRGNQPQHF
>.|TRBJ1-5|TRBV20-1|TRBD1
TGCAGTGCAACAACAGGGGCGTATAGCAATCAGCCCCAGCATTTT
CSATTGAYSNQPQHF
>many|TRBJ2-7|TRBV4-1|TRBD2
TGTGCCAGCAGCCGAGGGACTAGCGGGAGCTACGAGCAGTACTTC
CASSRGTSGSYEQYF
>few|TRBJ2-1|TRBV7-9|TRBD2
TGTGCCAGCAGCTTAGTACGCGGGAGTGGTCGGAATGAGCAGTTCTTC
CASSLVRGSGRNEQFF
>.|TRBJ1-2|TRBV5-1|TRBD1
TGCGCCAGCAGTCTTAACAGGGGCAGTTGGGATGGCTACACCTTC
CASSLNRGSWDGYTF
>few|TRBJ2-7|TRBV27|TRBD2
TGTGCCAGCAGTCTACTAGCGGGAACGGGAGAGCAGTACTTC
CASSLLAGTGEQYF
>.|TRBJ1-2|TRBV5-1|.
TGCGCCAGCAGCTTGGCTCGGGCGGACTATGGCTACACCTTC
CASSLARADYGYTF
>once|TRBJ2-2|TRBV7-9|.
TGTGCCAGCAGCTCGGACCCCTCCGGGGAGCTGTTTTTT
CASSSDPSGELFF
>few|TRBJ2-7|TRBV5-1|TRBD1
TGCGCCAGCAGACAGCCGGGACAGGGGCCCCACGAGCAGTACTTC
CASRQPGQGPHEQYF
>once|TRBJ2-1|TRBV4-1|TRBD2
TGCGCCAGCAGCCAAGCAGCGGGAGGTTGGCATGAGCAGTTCTTC
CASSQAAGGWHEQFF
>.|TRBJ2-1|TRBV7-8|.
TGTGCCAGCAGCTTTTCCTACGGAAAAAATGAGCAGTTCTTC
CASSFSYGKNEQFF
>few|TRBJ2-7|TRBV30|.
TGTGCCTGGAGTAAGGGCGTAGCGTATTCCTACGAGCAGTACTTC
CAWSKGVAYSYEQYF
>.|TRBJ2-3|TRBV28|.
TGTGCCAGCAGTTTTCGCTGGAACCGAGTTAGCACAGATACGCAGTATTTT
CASSFRWNRVSTDTQYF
>.|TRBJ2-1|TRBV10-3|TRBD1
TGTGCCATCAACTTAGGACAGGCCAATGAGCAGTTCTTC
CAINLGQANEQFF
>few|TRBJ2-2|TRBV27|TRBD1
TGTGCCAGCAGTTACCGGGACAGAGTTCACCACGGGGAGCTGTTTTTT
CASSYRDRVHHGELFF
>.|TRBJ1-1|TRBV12-3/TRBV12-4|.
TGTGCCAGCAGAACCGGACAGCCTGAAGCTTTCTTT
CASRTGQPEAFF
>few|TRBJ2-3|TRBV20-1|TRBD2
TGCAGTGCTAGAGATCCGGGACTAGCGTGGGCAGATACGCAGTATTTT
CSARDPGLAWADTQYF
>few|TRBJ2-6|TRBV5-1|.
TGCGCCAGCAGCCCCGAGGAGGGCCCCTCTGGGGCCAACGTCCTGACTTTC
CASSPEEGPSGANVLTF
>many|TRBJ2-1|TRBV15|.
TGTGCCACCAGCAGAGAGGTCTCATACAATGAGCAGTTCTTC
CATSREVSYNEQFF
>.|TRBJ2-3|TRBV11-3|.
TGTGCCAGCAGCTTTGGGGCTAGCTACACAGATACGCAGTATTTT
CASSFGASYTDTQYF
>.|TRBJ2-7|TRBV6-1|TRBD2
TGTGCCAGCAGTGATGAACTAGCGGGAGGGAGCTCCTACGAGCAGTACTTC
CASSDELAGGSSYEQYF
>few|TRBJ1-2|TRBV19|TRBD1
TGTGCCAGTAATGCGGGACAGCGCATACGTGGCTACACCTTC
CASNAGQRIRGYTF
>once|TRBJ2-1|TRBV12-3/TRBV12-4|TRBD2
TGTGCCAGCAGTCACTTACCGGGACTAGCGGGATGGGGGGTATACAATGAGCAGTTCTTC
CASSHLPGLAGWGVYNEQFF
>.|TRBJ1-1|TRBV5-1|.
TGCGCCAGCAGTTCCCTCCCAAGATTCACTGAAGCTTTCTTT
CASSSLPRFTEAFF
>.|TRBJ1-5|TRBV19|.
TGTGCCAGTAAACCCATCCAAGGGGATCAGGCGTTGGGGAATCAGCCCCAGCATTTT
CASKPIQGDQALGNQPQHF
>few|TRBJ2-7|TRBV5-1|.
TGCGCCAGCAGCTTGGGCGAACAGGAACTATTCTACGAGCAGTACTTC
CASSLGEQELFYEQYF
>.|TRBJ1-1|TRBV5-1|.
TGCGCCAGCAGCTCGGACCTCACTGAAGCTTTCTTT
CASSSDLTEAFF
>.|TRBJ2-3|TRBV20-1|TRBD2
TGCAGTGCTAGAGAAGATTGGACTAGCGGGACGAGTACGCAGTATTTT
CSAREDWTSGTSTQYF
>few|TRBJ2-7|TRBV4-2|.
TGTGCCAGCAGCCAAGACCTGCTAGGGATCTACGAGCAGTACTTC
CASSQDLLGIYEQYF
>few|TRBJ2-7|TRBV29-1|.
TGCAGCGTTGAATCTAAGGGGAACCACGAGCAGTACTTC
CSVESKGNHEQYF
>few|TRBJ2-2|TRBV4-2|TRBD1
TGTGCCAGCAGCCACTACTGGACAGGGGCGAACACCGGGGAGCTGTTTTTT
CASSHYWTGANTGELFF
>.|TRBJ2-1|TRBV6-1|.
TGTGCCAGCAGTGCACGGACGGCCAACAATGAGCAGTTCTTC
CASSARTANNEQFF
>few|TRBJ2-1|TRBV20-1|TRBD2
TGCAGTGCTAAACTAGCGGGAGCCTACAATGAGCAGTTCTTC
CSAKLAGAYNEQFF
>.|TRBJ1-2|TRBV12-3/TRBV12-4|TRBD1
TGTGCCAGCAGTTCCGCGGACAGGGCGCATGGCTACACCTTC
CASSSADRAHGYTF
>.|TRBJ2-1|TRBV5-1|TRBD2
TGCGCCAGCAGCTTGTCACTAGCGGGAGCCTACAATGAGCAGTTCTTC
CASSLSLAGAYNEQFF
>few|TRBJ2-1|TRBV7-3|TRBD2
TGTGCCAGCAGCTTAAAGGCGGGAGGACCTTCCTACAATGAGCAGTTCTTC
CASSLKAGGPSYNEQFF
>few|TRBJ2-5|TRBV12-3/TRBV12-4|.
TGTGCCAGCAGTTTAAGGGGTGCCTTCAAAGAGACCCAGTACTTC
CASSLRGAFKETQYF
>.|TRBJ2-1|TRBV5-1|.
TGCGCCAGCAGAGGCGACAGCACTCCTTACAATGAGCAGTTCTTC
CASRGDSTPYNEQFF
>once|TRBJ2-3|TRBV29-1|.
TGCAGCGTTGGCTATGGACGGAGCACAGATACGCAGTATTTT
CSVGYGRSTDTQYF
>.|TRBJ2-7|TRBV7-9|TRBD2
TGTGCCATCAGCCCCGAGCCGGGACTAGGATCCCACGAGCAGTACTTC
CAISPEPGLGSHEQYF